The clone carrying this TCR beta chain was picked up many times. This sample is drawn from a study of T cells in Graves' hyperthyroidism and ophthalmopathy. Turning to the study itself: Peripheral blood was acquired at first diagnosis, ahead of any therapy whatsoever.

The study excluded patients with uncontrolled infection, other autoimmune disease, pregnancy or lactation. The PBMCs were taken from over 9.5 ml of fresh peripheral blood. The CDR3 is made up of 15 amino acids. Germline CDR1 reads SNHLY; CDR2 reads FYNNEI. V was pared by 6 bases and J by 0 bases, with 12 bases between. TCR beta CDR3 regions were amplified from RNA transcripts. RT-PCR in the first round (using the HTBI primer set) targeted the TCR CDR3. TCRdb re-called the multiplex PCR reads with MiXCR, one entry per CDR3 protein. The table shows 500,000 to 550,000 distinct CDR3 sequences, with just under 20% occurring only once.

The sequencing input was blood. This clonotype originated in a middle-aged man with Graves' ophthalmopathy. This chain uses TRBV2 with TRBJ2-1; D unclear. The CDR3 region is CASRPDFSSYNEQFF. The CDR3 DNA sequence: TGTGCCAGCAGGCCTGACTTCTCCTCCTACAATGAGCAGTTCTTC.